The 18 T cell receptor beta chains given below trace back to one sample, sequenced in a study of T cells after somatic rescue of genetic block. Assay: immunoSEQ multiplex PCR; the TCRdb copy retains only in-frame clones and omits some. The sample records 80,000 to 90,000 clones, approximately 90% being singletons. Sample: peripheral blood mononuclear cells (PBMCs). Receptor source: a woman between 18 and 29 years old.

The gene calls are TRBV28 and TRBJ1-5; tentative D call: TRBD1 (6 bases). Germline-derived CDR1 and CDR2 are MDHEN and SYDVKM. CDR3 size: 13 residues. V was pared by 5 bases and J by 11 bases, with 16 bases between. As DNA, the CDR3 is TGTGCCAGCAGTCTTACAGGGTTAGGAGCCCAGCATTTT. Translating gives CASSLTGLGAQHF.

This clone has just one count. The rearrangement uses TRBV18 and TRBJ2-5; TRBD2 is a possible D gene (6 bases). Germline CDR1 KGHSH, CDR2 LQKENI. This CDR3 has 14 residues. V gave up 7 bases and J gave up 6 bases, with 18 bases separating them. CDR3 amino acids: CASLRPGRGQTQYF. CDR3 DNA: TGTGCCAGCTTAAGACCAGGGCGGGGACAGACCCAGTACTTC.

The V call is TRBV4-1, the J call TRBJ2-2; D is perhaps TRBD2 (5 bases). The germline V gene encodes CDR1 MGHRA and CDR2 YSYEKL. V was cut by 0 bases and J by 8 bases, with 10 bases left in between. This CDR3 is built from 14 residues. The CDR3 DNA reads as TGCGCCAGCAGCCAAGATCGGCTAGCTGGGGAGCTGTTTTTT. Its translation is CASSQDRLAGELFF.

This clone was seen only once. The CDR3 DNA sequence: TGTGCCTGGAGTGTAGGTTGGGCAGGAGGCCGGACTGAAGCTTTCTTT. Translated: CAWSVGWAGGRTEAFF. The chain employs TRBV30 and TRBJ1-1; D remains unclear. The V end lost 0 bases, the J end lost 5 bases, and 19 bases lay between the germline ends. The V gene's germline CDR1 is GTSNPN and CDR2 SVGIG (reference sequence). The CDR3 has 16 amino acids.

The chain couples TRBV5-1 to TRBJ2-5, with D perhaps TRBD2 (5 bases). The V gene lost 1 base and the J gene lost 3 bases, with 7 bases spanning the gap. The CDR3 covers 13 residues. Per the germline V gene, CDR1 is SGHRS and CDR2 is YFSETQ. The CDR3 sequence: CASSLMREETQYF. Here the CDR3 DNA reads TGCGCCAGCAGCTTGATGCGGGAAGAGACCCAGTACTTC.

The chain couples TRBV18 to TRBJ1-2, with D tentatively TRBD1 (5 bases). CDR1 and CDR2 from the germline V gene are KGHSH and LQKENI. This CDR3 has 14 amino acids. Trimming shortened V by 4 bases and J by 4 bases, and 13 bases separated the two germline ends. The CDR3 region has the DNA TGTGCCAGCTCACGACGGGACCTCATCTATGGCTACACCTTC. Its translation: CASSRRDLIYGYTF. Full variable domain (rest looked up from reference TRBV18 and TRBJ1-2): NAGVMQNPRHLVRRRGQEARLRCSPMKGHSHVYWYRQLPEEGLKFMVYLQKENIIDESGMPKERFSAEFPKEGPSILRIQQVVRGDSAAYFCASSRRDLIYGYTFGSGTRLTVV.

The genes are TRBV5-5 and TRBJ1-1; weak D call: TRBD1 (5 bases). Looked up from germline, CDR1 is SGHKS and CDR2 is YYEKEE (reference sequence). The CDR3 consists of 14 residues. V was pared by 4 bases and J by 3 bases, with 13 bases between. The CDR3 coding sequence is TGTGCCAGCAGCAGGCCCAGGGCTGACACTGAAGCTTTCTTT. It specifies CASSRPRADTEAFF.

The rearrangement joins TRBV29-1 to TRBJ2-1; TRBD2 matches 14 bases. J gave up 1 base and V 5 bases, and 7 bases lay outside the gene matches. The germline V gene has CDR1 SQVTM and CDR2 ANQGSEA. The CDR3 totals 17 residues. CDR3: CSVTGLAGVGSYNEQFF. CDR3 DNA: TGCAGCGTTACGGGACTAGCGGGAGTAGGGTCCTACAATGAGCAGTTCTTC.

The chain recombines TRBV5-1 with TRBJ1-4; D not resolved. Germline V gene lookup returns CDR1 SGHRS and CDR2 YFSETQ. Trimming took off 3 bases at V and 0 bases at J, with 9 bases between the two ends. This CDR3 is 15 amino acids long. As DNA, the CDR3 is TGCGCCAGCAGCTCCCACCTAGCAACTAATGAAAAACTGTTTTTT. This gives the protein CASSSHLATNEKLFF.

The V call is TRBV15, the J call TRBJ2-2, with D possibly being TRBD1 (6 bases). V lost 3 bases and J 2 bases, leaving 10 bases between the germline ends. The germline V gene encodes CDR1 LNHNV and CDR2 YYDKDF (reference sequence). This CDR3 is 15 amino acids long. Written as DNA, the CDR3 is TGTGCCACCAGCAGGGACAGATTCAACACCGGGGAGCTGTTTTTT. Translating gives CATSRDRFNTGELFF.

V and J are TRBV4-1 and TRBJ2-3; D is possibly TRBD2 (6 bases). CDR1 is MGHRA, CDR2 YSYEKL, per germline. The V and J ends lost 8 bases and 2 bases respectively, with 20 bases between them. The CDR3 covers 16 residues. The CDR3 here is CASARLGSPPTDTQYF. DNA of the CDR3: TGCGCCAGCGCCCGACTAGGCTCCCCTCCCACAGATACGCAGTATTTT.

The chain combines TRBV27 with TRBJ1-5; a weak D match, TRBD1 (6 bases). The ends were cut back, 5 bases at V and 3 bases at J, with 11 bases in the middle. The CDR3 is 14 residues long. Germline V lookup: CDR1 MNHEY, CDR2 SMNVEV (reference sequence). CDR3 sequence reads: CASSPGTINQPQHF. The CDR3 bases are TGTGCCAGCAGTCCCGGGACAATCAATCAGCCCCAGCATTTT.

This chain links TRBV5-4 with TRBJ2-5; 9 positions match TRBD2. V was clipped by 9 bases and J by 4 bases; unmatched bases: 10. The CDR3 extends over 14 amino acids. Germline CDR1 SGHNT, CDR2 YYREEE (reference sequence). DNA of the CDR3: TGTGCCACCTCGCGGGAGGGCCCGGGAGAGACCCAGTACTTC. This sequence encodes CATSREGPGETQYF.

The chain is built from TRBV5-6 and TRBJ2-7; D is tentatively TRBD1 or TRBD2 (5 bases each). The CDR3 is made up of 12 amino acids. Germline CDR1 is SGHDT and CDR2 is YYEEEE. V lost 3 bases and J lost 9, with 13 bases in between. Written as DNA, the CDR3 is TGTGCCAGCAGCTGGGGACGCGGTTCGCAGTACTTC. Its protein product is CASSWGRGSQYF.

V gene TRBV28 combines with J gene TRBJ1-1; 7 bases are a match to TRBD1. The ends lost 8 bases at V and 1 base at J; junction bases unmatched: 13. This CDR3 region has 16 residues. The germline gives CDR1 MDHEN, CDR2 SYDVKM. The CDR3 protein is CASGGWTGGPNTEAFF. The CDR3 bases are TGTGCCAGCGGCGGGTGGACAGGTGGCCCGAACACTGAAGCTTTCTTT.

The rearrangement joins TRBV7-9 to TRBJ1-1; possible D gene TRBD1, 5 bases. CDR1 SEHNR and CDR2 FQNEAQ come from the germline V gene (reference sequence). V was shortened by 11 bases and J by 8 bases, with 21 bases between the two germline ends. This CDR3 contains 13 residues. The CDR3: CAASRGTGAEAFF. CDR3 bases: TGTGCCGCAAGTAGGGGAACCGGCGCCGAAGCTTTCTTT.

The J gene is TRBJ2-3, the V gene TRBV2; D is unresolved. The CDR3 is made up of 12 amino acids. The V and J ends lost 6 bases and 6 bases respectively, with 10 bases between them. CDR1 and CDR2 (germline): SNHLY, FYNNEI. The CDR3: CASRDRVDTQYF. The CDR3 DNA follows: TGTGCCAGCAGGGACCGTGTGGATACGCAGTATTTT. The whole variable domain, filled in from reference TRBV2 and TRBJ2-3, reads EPEVTQTPSHQVTQMGQEVILRCVPISNHLYFYWYRQILGQKVEFLVSFYNNEISEKSEIFDDQFSVERPDGSNFTLKIRSTKLEDSAMYFCASRDRVDTQYFGPGTRLTVL.

The J gene is TRBJ2-7, the V gene TRBV11-3; unclear D gene. The CDR3 spans 12 residues. Germline assignment: CDR1 SGHNT and CDR2 YENEEA. V was cut by 6 bases and J by 1 base, with 7 bases left in between. This CDR3 reads CASSPDSYEQYF. In DNA form, the CDR3 reads TGTGCCAGCAGTCCCGATTCCTACGAGCAGTACTTC.